Below, 24 T cell receptor beta chains from the same sample are listed, as sequenced in a study of OX40 agonist ivuxolimab in advanced cancers. Using immunoSEQ multiplex PCR, the repertoire was profiled, and TCRdb retains in-frame clones only, with some absent. In the table there are 75,000 to 80,000 clones, over 80% of which are singletons. The sample was CD4+ or CD8+ T cells sorted from blood, taken in a trial of the OX40 agonist ivuxolimab. Receptors were obtained from an adult with an advanced solid tumor such as melanoma, head and neck, liver or kidney cancer.

The chain links TRBV28 to TRBJ1-1; D is unclear. This CDR3 has 18 residues. Per the germline V gene, CDR1 is MDHEN and CDR2 is SYDVKM. The ends were cut back, 2 bases at V and 1 base at J, with 20 bases in the middle. The CDR3 nucleotides read TGTGCCAGCAGTTTAAAGAAGAGTCGACTACTACGGAACACTGAAGCTTTCTTT. This translates into CASSLKKSRLLRNTEAFF. Full variable domain (remainder filled in from reference TRBV28 and TRBJ1-1): DVKVTQSSRYLVKRTGEKVFLECVQDMDHENMFWYRQDPGLGLRLIYFSYDVKMKEKGDIPEGYSVSREKKERFSLILESASTNQTSMYLCASSLKKSRLLRNTEAFFGQGTRLTVV.

V usage is TRBV11-2 and J usage is TRBJ2-5; 9 bases match TRBD2. Germline assignment: CDR1 SGHAT and CDR2 FQNNGV. The CDR3 loop spans 16 amino acids. V gave up 3 bases and J gave up 5 bases; unmatched junction bases: 10. The CDR3 DNA reads TGTGCCAGCAGCTTTCGTCCTAGCGGGGATATGGAGACCCAGTACTTC. It specifies CASSFRPSGDMETQYF.

The genes are TRBV29-1 and TRBJ2-1; 8 bases map to TRBD2. The CDR3 runs 12 residues. The junction had 1 base not matched to a gene; V was cut back by 3 bases and J by 6 bases. Germline assignment: CDR1 SQVTM and CDR2 ANQGSEA. CDR3 in DNA: TGCAGCGTTGACCGGGAGGGCAATGAGCAGTTCTTC. Translating it yields CSVDREGNEQFF.

The chain joins TRBV5-1 to TRBJ1-1; TRBD1 might be the D (5 bases). Trimming shortened V by 3 bases and J by 5 bases, and 11 bases separated the two germline ends. Germline V CDR1 and CDR2: SGHRS, YFSETQ. There are 13 residues in the CDR3. CDR3 bases: TGCGCCAGCAGCTGGGACCGTGGGACTGAAGCTTTCTTT. Translated, it gives CASSWDRGTEAFF.

A single count supports this clone. The rearrangement joins TRBV29-1 to TRBJ2-1; tentatively, D is TRBD1 or TRBD2 (5 bases each). Germline assignment: CDR1 SQVTM and CDR2 ANQGSEA. The CDR3 has 14 amino acids. Trimming removed 7 bases from V and 7 bases from J, with 20 bases in between. The CDR3 loop reads CSATGTAYGNEQFF. DNA for the CDR3: TGCAGCGCCACCGGGACGGCATACGGGAATGAGCAGTTCTTC.

This sequence joins TRBV6-5 and TRBJ1-1, with D perhaps TRBD1 (5 bases). The ends were cut back, 6 bases at V and 1 base at J, with 15 bases in the middle. The CDR3 extends over 15 amino acids. CDR1 and CDR2 from the germline V gene are MNHEY and SVGAGI. CDR3 in amino acids: CASRINLGGNTEAFF. CDR3 sequence (DNA): TGTGCCAGCAGGATAAATTTGGGGGGGAACACTGAAGCTTTCTTT.

The V gene is TRBV11-3, the J gene TRBJ2-1, with 7 bases aligning to TRBD1. The CDR3 extends over 12 amino acids. CDR1 is SGHNT and CDR2 is YENEEA in the germline V gene. V dropped 8 bases and J dropped 7; count of bases not matched to a gene: 5. The CDR3 DNA sequence: TGTGCCAGCCGGGACAGCTCGAATGAGCAGTTCTTC. Its protein product is CASRDSSNEQFF.

J is TRBJ2-2 and V is TRBV7-9; unclear D gene. The length of the CDR3 is 16 residues. Germline CDR1 SEHNR, CDR2 FQNEAQ (reference sequence). The ends were cut back, 7 bases at V and 0 bases at J, with 15 bases in the middle. As DNA, the CDR3 is TGTGCCAGCACCCTACGAGGTAACCCGAACACCGGGGAGCTGTTTTTT. It specifies CASTLRGNPNTGELFF. The whole variable domain, remainder taken from reference TRBV7-9 and TRBJ2-2, is DTGVSQNPRHKITKRGQNVTFRCDPISEHNRLYWYRQTLGQGPEFLTYFQNEAQLEKSRLLSDRFSAERPKGSFSTLEIQRTEQGDSAMYLCASTLRGNPNTGELFFGEGSRLTVL.

The rearrangement joins TRBV6-5 to TRBJ1-1, with D unresolved. Germline loops: CDR1 MNHEY, CDR2 SVGAGI. Trimming removed 10 bases at V and 6 bases at J, with 12 bases between. This CDR3 region has 11 residues. The CDR3 DNA is TGTGCCACAGGCCCCTTCTCTGAAGCTTTCTTT. It encodes CATGPFSEAFF.

The CDR3 bases are TGTGCCAGCAGTTACAGGGGACAGGGGGCAGCAGCTTTCTTT. Its protein product is CASSYRGQGAAAFF. The chain combines TRBV6-6 with TRBJ1-1, with 12 bases lining up with TRBD1. This CDR3 has 14 residues. V shed 2 bases, J shed 10 bases, and the junction held 5 bases outside the gene matches. Germline V gives CDR1 MNHNY, CDR2 SVGAGI (reference sequence).

Written as DNA, the CDR3 is TGTGCCAGCAGCCGAGCGGGAGGGCGGGTCGGGGAGCTGTTTTTT. Its protein product is CASSRAGGRVGELFF. This sequence joins TRBV7-3 and TRBJ2-2, with 10 bases aligning to TRBD2. Germline lookup yields CDR1 SGHTA and CDR2 FQGTGA. This CDR3 is 15 amino acids long. The trim removed 5 bases at V and 7 bases at J, leaving 7 bases unmatched.

The rearrangement joins TRBV6-5 to TRBJ2-7; TRBD2 agrees at 7 bases. V was pared by 4 bases and J by 7 bases, with 7 bases of the junction left unmatched. Germline V CDR1 and CDR2: MNHEY, SVGAGI. CDR3 length equals 13 residues. CDR3 DNA: TGTGCCAGCAGTTCCTCCGGGGGAGGGGAGCAGTACTTC. It translates to CASSSSGGGEQYF.

The chain is built from TRBV6-1 and TRBJ2-2, with a possible D match to TRBD1 (6 bases). V was clipped by 3 bases and J by 5 bases, with 13 bases between them. CDR1 is MNHNS, CDR2 SASEGT, per germline. The CDR3 runs 15 residues. As DNA, the CDR3 is TGTGCCAGCAGTGAGGGGGCGCGGATGACCGGGGAGCTGTTTTTT. Its translation: CASSEGARMTGELFF.

The rearrangement links TRBV7-9 to TRBJ2-3; 10 nucleotides match TRBD1. Trimming removed 4 bases from V and 2 bases from J; junction bases left unmatched: 12. Germline loops: CDR1 SEHNR, CDR2 FQNEAQ (reference sequence). The CDR3 has 18 residues. The CDR3 DNA follows: TGTGCCAGCAGCTCTATTAGGGGGGACAGGGGACACACAGATACGCAGTATTTT. It codes for CASSSIRGDRGHTDTQYF.

The V gene is TRBV7-8, the J gene TRBJ2-3; D is unclear. V was cut by 1 base and J by 1 base, with 6 bases left in between. The CDR3 is 14 residues long. CDR1 and CDR2 from the germline V gene are SGHVS and FQNEAQ. In DNA, the CDR3 is TGTGCCAGCAGCTTAGGTCGGGGCACAGATACGCAGTATTTT. Amino acids: CASSLGRGTDTQYF. Full variable domain (outside the CDR3, taken from reference TRBV7-8 and TRBJ2-3): GAGVSQSPRYKVAKRGQDVALRCDPISGHVSLFWYQQALGQGPEFLTYFQNEAQLDKSGLPSDRFFAERPEGSVSTLKIQRTQQEDSAVYLCASSLGRGTDTQYFGPGTRLTVL.

This sequence joins TRBV5-1 and TRBJ2-1; D perhaps matches TRBD2 (6 bases). Looked up from germline, CDR1 is SGHRS and CDR2 is YFSETQ. The CDR3 has 13 residues. Trimming left V 3 bases short and J 4 bases short, with 8 bases between. DNA for the CDR3: TGCGCCAGCAGCTGGGGACTTTACAATGAGCAGTTCTTC. Its protein product is CASSWGLYNEQFF.

A single count supports this clone. The J gene is TRBJ2-2, the V gene TRBV7-2; D is unclear. Germline V CDR1 and CDR2: SGHTA, FQGNSA. The CDR3 runs 15 residues. V was cut by 4 bases and J by 5 bases, with 14 bases left in between. Here the CDR3 DNA reads TGTGCCAGCAGCTCCGGAGTAATAGGGACCGGGGAGCTGTTTTTT. Its translation: CASSSGVIGTGELFF. The full variable domain, rest sourced from reference TRBV7-2 and TRBJ2-2, is GAGVSQSPSNKVTEKGKDVELRCDPISGHTALYWYRQSLGQGLEFLIYFQGNSAPDKSGLPSDRFSAERTGGSVSTLTIQRTQQEDSAVYLCASSSGVIGTGELFFGEGSRLTVL.

This clone was recorded only once. The genes are TRBV19 and TRBJ2-3; TRBD2 matches at 13 bases. This CDR3 is 17 amino acids long. CDR1 and CDR2 from the germline V gene are LNHDA and SQIVND (reference sequence). Trimming took 4 bases from V and 5 from J; bases not matched to a gene: 9. The CDR3 spells CASSSQTSGGRRDTQYF. DNA for the CDR3: TGTGCCAGTAGTAGCCAGACTAGCGGGGGGCGGAGAGATACGCAGTATTTT.

The chain recombines TRBV5-1 with TRBJ2-5; 16 bases match TRBD2. The CDR3 has 17 residues. In germline, CDR1 is SGHRS, CDR2 YFSETQ. The V segment lost 4 bases and the J segment 2 bases; nucleotides outside the gene matches: 5. The DNA for the CDR3 is TGCGCCAGCAGCCCGGGACTAGCGGGGGGGCGGCAAGAGACCCAGTACTTC. Its translation: CASSPGLAGGRQETQYF.

This sequence joins TRBV6-5 and TRBJ1-2; D is unresolved. There are 11 residues in the CDR3. CDR1 is MNHEY and CDR2 is SVGAGI in the germline V gene. V lost 5 bases to trimming and J lost 5 bases, with 6 bases between them. CDR3 in DNA: TGTGCCAGCAGTGAAGGGTATGGCTACACCTTC. Encoded protein: CASSEGYGYTF.

The chain combines TRBV5-1 with TRBJ1-2; D may be TRBD1 (5 bases). The CDR3 contains 15 residues. The germline CDR1 and CDR2 sequences are SGHRS and YFSETQ. The V gene lost 2 bases and the J gene lost 2 bases, with 13 bases spanning the gap. The CDR3 coding sequence is TGCGCCAGCAGCTTCGACCAGGGTTTGAACTATGGCTACACCTTC. It translates to CASSFDQGLNYGYTF.

The rearrangement links TRBV7-3 to TRBJ1-2; D is perhaps TRBD1 (5 bases). The CDR3 is made up of 13 amino acids. Germline CDR1 reads SGHTA; CDR2 reads FQGTGA. With 4 bases removed from V and 7 bases from J, the gap between germline ends came to 13 bases. CDR3 coding DNA: TGTGCCAGCAGCTCCACCAACGGGGCTGGCTACACCTTC. This encodes CASSSTNGAGYTF. Drawing the rest from reference TRBV7-3 and TRBJ1-2, the complete variable domain is GAGVSQTPSNKVTEKGKYVELRCDPISGHTALYWYRQSLGQGPEFLIYFQGTGAADDSGLPNDRFFAVRPEGSVSTLKIQRTERGDSAVYLCASSSTNGAGYTFGSGTRLTVV.

CDR3 sequence: CASSLGGRTDTQYF. The CDR3 DNA reads as TGTGCCAGCAGCTTAGGGGGACGCACAGATACGCAGTATTTT. The chain combines TRBV11-3 with TRBJ2-3; D possibly uses TRBD1 or TRBD2 (5 bases each). Trimming took off 1 base at V and 1 base at J, with 6 bases between the two ends. The CDR3 totals 14 residues. The germline V gene encodes CDR1 SGHNT and CDR2 YENEEA.

This chain connects TRBV9 to TRBJ2-7, with 8 bases fitting TRBD2. CDR1 and CDR2 (germline): SGDLS, YYNGEE. The CDR3 has 13 residues. The V gene end was trimmed by 7 bases and the J gene end by 4 bases; junction bases not matched to a gene: 7. This CDR3 is CASSWAGGYEQYF. CDR3 bases: TGTGCCAGCTCCTGGGCGGGGGGATACGAGCAGTACTTC. Full variable domain (missing parts from reference TRBV9 and TRBJ2-7): DSGVTQTPKHLITATGQRVTLRCSPRSGDLSVYWYQQSLDQGLQFLIQYYNGEERAKGNILERFSAQQFPDLHSELNLSSLELGDSALYFCASSWAGGYEQYFGPGTRLTVT.